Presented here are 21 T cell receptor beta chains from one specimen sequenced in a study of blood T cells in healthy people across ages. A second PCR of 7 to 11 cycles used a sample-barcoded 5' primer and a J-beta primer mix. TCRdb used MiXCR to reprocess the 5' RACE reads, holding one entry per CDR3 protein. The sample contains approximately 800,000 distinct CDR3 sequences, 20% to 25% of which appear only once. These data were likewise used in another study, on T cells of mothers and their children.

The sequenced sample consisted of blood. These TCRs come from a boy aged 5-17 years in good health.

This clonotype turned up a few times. The CDR3 sequence is CASSPGSGILYGYTF. CDR3 DNA sequence: TGTGCCAGCAGCCCCGGGTCAGGGATTCTATATGGCTACACCTTC. The rearrangement links TRBV27 to TRBJ1-2, with a tentative D call TRBD1 (5 bases). CDR1 and CDR2 from the germline V gene are MNHEY and SMNVEV (reference sequence). V shed 6 bases and J shed 5 bases, with 19 bases lying between them. This CDR3 is 15 amino acids long.

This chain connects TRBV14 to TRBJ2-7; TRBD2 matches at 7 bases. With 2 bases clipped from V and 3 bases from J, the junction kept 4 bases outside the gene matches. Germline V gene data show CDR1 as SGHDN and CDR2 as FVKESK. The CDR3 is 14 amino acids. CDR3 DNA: TGTGCCAGCAGCCAACCAGGGACTAACTACGAGCAGTACTTC. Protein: CASSQPGTNYEQYF.

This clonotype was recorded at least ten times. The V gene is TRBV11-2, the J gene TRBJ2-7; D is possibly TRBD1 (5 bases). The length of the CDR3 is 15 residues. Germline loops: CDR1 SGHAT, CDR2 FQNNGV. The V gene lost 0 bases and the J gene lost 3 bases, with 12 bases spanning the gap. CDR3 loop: CASSLEAQGFYEQYF. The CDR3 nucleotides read TGTGCCAGCAGCTTAGAGGCGCAGGGATTCTACGAGCAGTACTTC. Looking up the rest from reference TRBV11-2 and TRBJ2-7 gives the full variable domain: EAGVAQSPRYKIIEKRQSVAFWCNPISGHATLYWYQQILGQGPKLLIQFQNNGVVDDSQLPKDRFSAERLKGVDSTLKIQPAKLEDSAVYLCASSLEAQGFYEQYFGPGTRLTVT.

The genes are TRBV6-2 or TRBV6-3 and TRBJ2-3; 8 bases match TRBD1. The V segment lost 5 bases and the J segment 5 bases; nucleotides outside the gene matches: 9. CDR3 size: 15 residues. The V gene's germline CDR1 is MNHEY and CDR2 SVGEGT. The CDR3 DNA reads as TGTGCCAGCAGTGACCGGGACAGGCGTGGAGATACGCAGTATTTT. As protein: CASSDRDRRGDTQYF.

The CDR3 DNA is TGTGCCAGCAGCGATTCAGGGGCCCACGAGCAGTACTTC. Its protein is CASSDSGAHEQYF. The rearrangement uses TRBV9 and TRBJ2-1, with a possible D match to TRBD1 (6 bases). The J call could be wrong; TRBJ2-7 is a better fit for the DNA end. Per the germline V gene, CDR1 is SGDLS and CDR2 is YYNGEE. This CDR3 has 13 residues.

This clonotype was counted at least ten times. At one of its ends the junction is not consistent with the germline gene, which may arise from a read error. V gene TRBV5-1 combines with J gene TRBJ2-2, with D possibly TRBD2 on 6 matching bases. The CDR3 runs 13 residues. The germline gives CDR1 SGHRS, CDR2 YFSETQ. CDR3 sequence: CASRRGDTGELFF. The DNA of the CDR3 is TGTGCCAGCCGGCGGGGCGACACCGGGGAGCTGTTTTTT.

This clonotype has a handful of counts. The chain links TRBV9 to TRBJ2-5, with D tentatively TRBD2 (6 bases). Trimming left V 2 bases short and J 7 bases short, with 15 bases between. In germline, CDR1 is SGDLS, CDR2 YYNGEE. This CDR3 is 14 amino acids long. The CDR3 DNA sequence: TGTGCCAGCAGCGTGGGGGGACCATCGGGGACCCAGTACTTC. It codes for CASSVGGPSGTQYF.

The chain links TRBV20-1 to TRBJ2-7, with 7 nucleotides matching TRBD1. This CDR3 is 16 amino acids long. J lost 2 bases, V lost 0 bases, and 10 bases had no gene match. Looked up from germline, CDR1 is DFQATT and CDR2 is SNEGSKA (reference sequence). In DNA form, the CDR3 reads TGCAGTGCTAGAGATACTTGGACAGGACCTCCCTACGAGCAGTACTTC. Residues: CSARDTWTGPPYEQYF.

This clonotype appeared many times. CDR3 DNA: TGCGCCAGCAGCTCCCGGCAGGGCCTACCCAATGAGCAGTTCTTC. Translating gives CASSSRQGLPNEQFF. V and J are TRBV5-1 and TRBJ2-1; a weak D match, TRBD1 (5 bases). Trimming took off 3 bases at V and 6 bases at J, with 16 bases between the two ends. In germline, CDR1 is SGHRS, CDR2 YFSETQ. This CDR3 comprises 15 residues.

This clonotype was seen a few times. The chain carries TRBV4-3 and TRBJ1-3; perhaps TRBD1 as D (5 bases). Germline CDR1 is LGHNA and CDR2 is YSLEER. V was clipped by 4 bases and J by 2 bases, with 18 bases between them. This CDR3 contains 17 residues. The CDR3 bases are TGCGCCAGCAGCCCCCCCACTACCTTAGGGGCTGGAAACACCATATATTTT. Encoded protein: CASSPPTTLGAGNTIYF.

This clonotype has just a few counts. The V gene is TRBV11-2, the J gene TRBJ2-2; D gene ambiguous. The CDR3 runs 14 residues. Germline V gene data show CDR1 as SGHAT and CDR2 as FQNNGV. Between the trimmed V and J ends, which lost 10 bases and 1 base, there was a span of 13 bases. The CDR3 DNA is TGTGCCATATCGCTGGACGGGAACACCGGGGAGCTGTTTTTT. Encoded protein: CAISLDGNTGELFF.

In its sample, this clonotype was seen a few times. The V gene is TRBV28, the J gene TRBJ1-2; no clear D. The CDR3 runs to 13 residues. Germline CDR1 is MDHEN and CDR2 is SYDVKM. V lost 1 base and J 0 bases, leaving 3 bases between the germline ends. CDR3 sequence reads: CASSLLANYGYTF. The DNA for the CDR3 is TGTGCCAGCAGTTTATTGGCTAACTATGGCTACACCTTC.

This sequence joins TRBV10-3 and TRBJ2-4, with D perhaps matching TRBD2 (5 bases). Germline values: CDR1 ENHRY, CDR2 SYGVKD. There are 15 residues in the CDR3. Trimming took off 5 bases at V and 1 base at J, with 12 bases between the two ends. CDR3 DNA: TGTGCCATCAGTTCTACCGGGGAGGCCAAAAACATTCAGTACTTC. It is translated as CAISSTGEAKNIQYF.

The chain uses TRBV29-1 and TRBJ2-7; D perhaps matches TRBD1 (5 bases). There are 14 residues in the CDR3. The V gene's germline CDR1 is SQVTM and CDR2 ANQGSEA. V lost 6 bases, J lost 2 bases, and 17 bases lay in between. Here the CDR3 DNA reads TGCAGCGTCCGCTTCCCAGACAGTCCCTACGAGCAGTACTTC. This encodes CSVRFPDSPYEQYF.

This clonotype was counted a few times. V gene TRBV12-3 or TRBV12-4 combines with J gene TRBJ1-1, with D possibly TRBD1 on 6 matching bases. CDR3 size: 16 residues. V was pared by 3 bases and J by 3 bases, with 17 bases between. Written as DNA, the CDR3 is TGTGCCAGCAGTTTCGATCGCAGGGGCGGCTACACTGAAGCTTTCTTT. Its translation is CASSFDRRGGYTEAFF.

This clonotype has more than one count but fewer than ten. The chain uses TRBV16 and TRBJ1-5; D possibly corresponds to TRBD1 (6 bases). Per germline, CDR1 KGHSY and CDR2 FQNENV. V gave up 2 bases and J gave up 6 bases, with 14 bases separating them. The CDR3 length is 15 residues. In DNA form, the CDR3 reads TGTGCCAGCAGCCAAAGGGACACCCCGAGTCAGCCCCAGCATTTT. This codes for CASSQRDTPSQPQHF.

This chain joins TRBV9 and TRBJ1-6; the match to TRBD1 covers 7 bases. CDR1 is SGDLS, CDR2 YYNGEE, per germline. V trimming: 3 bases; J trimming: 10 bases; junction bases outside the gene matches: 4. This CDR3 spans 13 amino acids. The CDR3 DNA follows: TGTGCCAGCAGCGCCTCACAGGGGTCACCCCTCCACTTT. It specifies CASSASQGSPLHF.

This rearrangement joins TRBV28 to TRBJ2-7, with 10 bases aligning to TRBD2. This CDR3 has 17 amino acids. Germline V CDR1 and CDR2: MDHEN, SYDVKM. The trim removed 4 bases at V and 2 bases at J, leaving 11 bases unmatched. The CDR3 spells CASSSPTTSGIAYEQYF. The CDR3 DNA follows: TGTGCCAGCAGTTCCCCCACCACTAGCGGGATCGCCTACGAGCAGTACTTC.

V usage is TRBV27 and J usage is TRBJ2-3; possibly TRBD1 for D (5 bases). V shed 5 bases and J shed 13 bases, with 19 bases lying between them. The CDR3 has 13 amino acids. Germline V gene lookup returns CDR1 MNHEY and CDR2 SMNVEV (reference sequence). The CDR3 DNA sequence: TGTGCCAGCAGTCCAAAGGTTGCGTGGGGCGAGTATTTT. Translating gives CASSPKVAWGEYF.

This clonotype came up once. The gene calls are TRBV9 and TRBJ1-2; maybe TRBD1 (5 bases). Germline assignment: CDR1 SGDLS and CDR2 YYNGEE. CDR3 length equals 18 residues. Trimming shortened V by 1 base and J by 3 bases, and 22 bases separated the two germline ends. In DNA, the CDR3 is TGTGCCAGCAGCGTATTCGCTTGGAGGGGCAGGGACTACTATGGCTACACCTTC. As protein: CASSVFAWRGRDYYGYTF. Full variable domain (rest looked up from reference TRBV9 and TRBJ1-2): DSGVTQTPKHLITATGQRVTLRCSPRSGDLSVYWYQQSLDQGLQFLIQYYNGEERAKGNILERFSAQQFPDLHSELNLSSLELGDSALYFCASSVFAWRGRDYYGYTFGSGTRLTVV.

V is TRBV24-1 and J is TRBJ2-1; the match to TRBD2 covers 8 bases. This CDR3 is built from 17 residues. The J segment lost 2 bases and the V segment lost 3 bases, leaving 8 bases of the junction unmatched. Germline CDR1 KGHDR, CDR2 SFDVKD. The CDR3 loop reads CATSDIGGGFAYNEQFF. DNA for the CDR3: TGTGCCACCAGTGATATCGGCGGGGGGTTCGCCTACAATGAGCAGTTCTTC.